These T cell receptor beta chains were read from a single sample in a study of cytomegalovirus exposure and HLA in healthy donors. Repertoires were generated with immunoSEQ multiplex PCR, while TCRdb's copy carries only in-frame clones and drops some. This table has about 140,000 clones, roughly 80% appearing once. Input material: PBMCs. These receptors originate from a woman in her 30s in good health and CMV-seronegative. Both conserved end residues are trimmed from each CDR3. Fields, in order: V gene, CDR3 length, J gene, CDR3 protein.

TRBV6-1	12	TRBJ2-5	ASSEGQDGETQY
TRBV4-1	11	TRBJ2-7	ASAPGGSYEQY
TRBV19	12	TRBJ1-4	ASSMGSRDEKLF
TRBV29-1	14	TRBJ2-1	SVEDGLSSSYNEQF
TRBV7-8	13	TRBJ2-1	ASSPWTGDWYEQF
TRBV5-4	13	TRBJ1-2	ASSSKTGEGYGYT
TRBV9	11	TRBJ2-5	ASSTRPGETQY
TRBV5-1	19	TRBJ2-3	ASSPPRGSGGGQLSTDTQY
TRBV30	16	TRBJ1-1	AWSPWTGGGSQNTEAF
TRBV19	11	TRBJ2-2	ASSQGNTGELF
TRBV15	14	TRBJ2-1	ATSRRGPPSYNEQF
TRBV7-2	13	TRBJ2-7	ASSFMDRALYEQY
TRBV30	11	TRBJ1-4	AWSDGGNEKLF
TRBV27	12	TRBJ2-7	ASNPLSRVGEQY
TRBV10-3	12	TRBJ2-7	AISESGGVREQY
TRBV7-2	14	TRBJ2-7	ASSLDFRAGAYEQY
TRBV7-9	11	TRBJ2-1	ASSSGSYNEQF
TRBV7-3	13	TRBJ2-2	ASSLRGGPTGELF
TRBV7-9	17	TRBJ2-6	ASSLRLGQLSSGANVLT
TRBV5-1	12	TRBJ1-2	ASSLGTGGYGYT
TRBV27	14	TRBJ2-2	ASSFLRDVSTGELF
TRBV6-6	14	TRBJ2-2	ASSGSAQGYTGELF
TRBV6-1	14	TRBJ2-5	ASSETASGSVETQY
TRBV5-4	14	TRBJ2-5	ASSRSRDSQQETQY
TRBV19	12	TRBJ1-5	ASRLQGINQPQH
TRBV2	15	.	ASSMTGGNFGSYEQY
TRBV6-1	12	TRBJ2-1	ASPPGQANNEQF
TRBV5-8	11	TRBJ2-5	ASSFRGSETQY
TRBV6-1	13	TRBJ1-4	ASSDAGLGGEKLF
TRBV2	13	TRBJ2-7	ASSELLGQAYEQY
TRBV7-2	16	TRBJ2-4	ASSLRGGGGVAKNIQY
TRBV5-1	12	TRBJ2-3	ASRPQGAGDTQY
TRBV10-3	12	TRBJ1-1	AITRGREDTEAF
TRBV7-9	13	TRBJ2-1	ASSSLAGVINEQF
TRBV30	12	TRBJ1-5	AWSTGALDQPQH